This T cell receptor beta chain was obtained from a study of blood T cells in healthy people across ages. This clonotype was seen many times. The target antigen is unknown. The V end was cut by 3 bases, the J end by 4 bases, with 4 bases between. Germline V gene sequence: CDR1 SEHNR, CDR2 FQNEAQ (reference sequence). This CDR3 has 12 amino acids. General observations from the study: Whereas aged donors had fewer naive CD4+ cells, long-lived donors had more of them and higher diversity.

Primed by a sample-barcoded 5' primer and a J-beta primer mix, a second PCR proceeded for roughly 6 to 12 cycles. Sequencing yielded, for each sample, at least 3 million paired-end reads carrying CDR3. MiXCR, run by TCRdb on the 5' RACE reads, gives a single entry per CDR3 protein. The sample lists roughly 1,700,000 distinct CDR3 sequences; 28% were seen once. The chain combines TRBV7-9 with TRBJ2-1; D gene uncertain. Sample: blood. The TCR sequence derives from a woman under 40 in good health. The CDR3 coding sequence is TGTGCCAGCAGCTTCCATTACAATGAGCAGTTCTTC. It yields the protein CASSFHYNEQFF.